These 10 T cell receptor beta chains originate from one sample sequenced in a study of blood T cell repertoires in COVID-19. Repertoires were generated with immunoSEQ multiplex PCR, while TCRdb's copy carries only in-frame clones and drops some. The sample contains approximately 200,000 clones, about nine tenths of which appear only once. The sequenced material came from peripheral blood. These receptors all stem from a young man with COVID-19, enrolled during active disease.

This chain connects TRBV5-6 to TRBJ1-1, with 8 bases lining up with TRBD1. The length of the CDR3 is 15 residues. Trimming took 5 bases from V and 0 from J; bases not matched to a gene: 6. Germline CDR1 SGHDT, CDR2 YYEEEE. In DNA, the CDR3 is TGTGCCAGCAGTAGGACAGGGACTATGAACACTGAAGCTTTCTTT. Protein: CASSRTGTMNTEAFF.

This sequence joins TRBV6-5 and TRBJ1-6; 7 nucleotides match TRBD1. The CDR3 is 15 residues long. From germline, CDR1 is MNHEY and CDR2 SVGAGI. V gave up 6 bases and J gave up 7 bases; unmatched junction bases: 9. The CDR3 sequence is CASSLSTGRNSPLHF. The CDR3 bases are TGTGCCAGCAGCCTATCGACAGGGCGGAATTCACCCCTCCACTTT.

CDR3 region: CASSSQTGTISYEQYF. The CDR3 DNA reads as TGTGCCAGCAGCTCCCAGACAGGGACCATCTCCTACGAGCAGTACTTC. The gene calls are TRBV3-1 (or the pseudogene TRBV3-2) and TRBJ2-7; 7 nucleotides agree with TRBD1. CDR1 is LGHDT, CDR2 YNNKEL, per germline (reference sequence). CDR3 length: 16 amino acids. The J segment lost 0 bases and the V segment lost 5 bases, leaving 10 bases of the junction unmatched.

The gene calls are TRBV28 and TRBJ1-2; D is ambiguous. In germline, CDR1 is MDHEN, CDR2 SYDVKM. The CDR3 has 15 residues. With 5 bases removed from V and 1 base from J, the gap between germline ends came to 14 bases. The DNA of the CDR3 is TGTGCCAGCAGTAGAATTGACAAACGTAACTATGGCTACACCTTC. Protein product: CASSRIDKRNYGYTF.

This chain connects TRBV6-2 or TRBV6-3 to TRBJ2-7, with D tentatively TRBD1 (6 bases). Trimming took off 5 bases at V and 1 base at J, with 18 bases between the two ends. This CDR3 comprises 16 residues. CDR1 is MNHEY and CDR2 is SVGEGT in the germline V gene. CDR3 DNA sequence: TGTGCCAGCAGTACGACAGGACCCTCCCGATCCTACGAGCAGTACTTC. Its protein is CASSTTGPSRSYEQYF.

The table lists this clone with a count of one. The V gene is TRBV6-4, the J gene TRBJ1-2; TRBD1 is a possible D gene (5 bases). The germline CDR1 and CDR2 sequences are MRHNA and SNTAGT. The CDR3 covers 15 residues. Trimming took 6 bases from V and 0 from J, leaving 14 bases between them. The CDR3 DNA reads TGTGCCAGCAGCCGTTCGACAGACACTAACTATGGCTACACCTTC. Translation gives CASSRSTDTNYGYTF.

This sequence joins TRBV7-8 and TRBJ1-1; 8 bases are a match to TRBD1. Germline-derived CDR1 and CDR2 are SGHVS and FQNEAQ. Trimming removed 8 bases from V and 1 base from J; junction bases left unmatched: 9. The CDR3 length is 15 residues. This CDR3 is CASGRFGTGNTEAFF. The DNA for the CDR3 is TGTGCCAGCGGCCGATTTGGGACAGGGAACACTGAAGCTTTCTTT.

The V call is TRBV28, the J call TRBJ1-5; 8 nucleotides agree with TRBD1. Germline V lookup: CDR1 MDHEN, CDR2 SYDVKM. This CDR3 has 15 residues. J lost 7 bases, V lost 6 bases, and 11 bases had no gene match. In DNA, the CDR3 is TGTGCCAGCAGAAATCCAGGGGGCTTCTGGCAGCCCCAGCATTTT. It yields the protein CASRNPGGFWQPQHF.

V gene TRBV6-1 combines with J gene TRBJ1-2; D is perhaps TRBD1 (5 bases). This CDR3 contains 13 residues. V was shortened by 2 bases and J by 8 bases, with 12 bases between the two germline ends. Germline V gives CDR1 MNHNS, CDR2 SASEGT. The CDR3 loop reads CASSELGAEGYTF. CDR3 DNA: TGTGCCAGCAGTGAATTAGGGGCAGAAGGCTACACCTTC.

The CDR3 coding sequence is TGTGCCATCAGCTTATCACAGGGATCCTACGAGCAGTACTTC. Protein sequence: CAISLSQGSYEQYF. The rearrangement uses TRBV10-3 and TRBJ2-7; perhaps TRBD1 as D (6 bases). Trimming cost V 6 bases and J 1 base, with 13 bases left between them. The V gene's germline CDR1 is ENHRY and CDR2 SYGVKD. This CDR3 contains 14 residues.